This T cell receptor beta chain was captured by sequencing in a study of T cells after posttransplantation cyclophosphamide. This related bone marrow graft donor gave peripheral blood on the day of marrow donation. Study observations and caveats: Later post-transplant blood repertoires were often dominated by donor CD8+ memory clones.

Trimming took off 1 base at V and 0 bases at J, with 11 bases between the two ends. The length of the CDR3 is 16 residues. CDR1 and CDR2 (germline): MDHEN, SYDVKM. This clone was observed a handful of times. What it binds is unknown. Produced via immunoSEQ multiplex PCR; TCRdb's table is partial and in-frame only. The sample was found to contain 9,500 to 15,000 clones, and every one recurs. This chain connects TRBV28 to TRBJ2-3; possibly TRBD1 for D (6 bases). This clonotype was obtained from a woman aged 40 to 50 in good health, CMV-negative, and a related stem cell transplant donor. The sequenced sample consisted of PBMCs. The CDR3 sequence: CASSLLVGGSTDTQYF. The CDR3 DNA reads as TGTGCCAGCAGTTTATTAGTAGGGGGTAGCACAGATACGCAGTATTTT.